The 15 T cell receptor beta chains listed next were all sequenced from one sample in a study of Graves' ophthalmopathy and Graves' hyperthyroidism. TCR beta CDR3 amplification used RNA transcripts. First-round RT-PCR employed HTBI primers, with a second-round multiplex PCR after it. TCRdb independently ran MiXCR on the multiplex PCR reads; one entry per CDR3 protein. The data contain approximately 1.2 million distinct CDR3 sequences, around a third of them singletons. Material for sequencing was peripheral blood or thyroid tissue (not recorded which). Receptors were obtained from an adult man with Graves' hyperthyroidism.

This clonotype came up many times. The CDR3 reads CSVARTGRATEAFF. The DNA of the CDR3 is TGCAGCGTTGCCCGGACAGGGCGTGCCACTGAAGCTTTCTTT. This sequence joins TRBV29-1 and TRBJ1-1; TRBD1 matches at 8 bases. Germline V lookup: CDR1 SQVTM, CDR2 ANQGSEA. Trimming at V came to 4 bases and at J to 4 bases, leaving 8 bases not matched to a gene. The CDR3 loop spans 14 amino acids.

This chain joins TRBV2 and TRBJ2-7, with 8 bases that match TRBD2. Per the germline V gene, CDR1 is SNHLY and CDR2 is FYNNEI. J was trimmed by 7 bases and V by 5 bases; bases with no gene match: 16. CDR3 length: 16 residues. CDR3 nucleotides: TGTGCCAGCAGTCCGAGGGCGGATCCGGGGGGGAATGAGCAGTACTTC. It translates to CASSPRADPGGNEQYF.

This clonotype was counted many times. The CDR3 sequence is CASRPESYEQYF. CDR3 DNA sequence: TGTGCCAGCAGGCCCGAGAGCTACGAGCAGTACTTC. V is TRBV6-1 and J is TRBJ2-7; D remains ambiguous. The CDR3 loop spans 12 amino acids. Germline loops: CDR1 MNHNS, CDR2 SASEGT. Trimming took 6 bases from V and 3 from J, leaving 9 bases between them.

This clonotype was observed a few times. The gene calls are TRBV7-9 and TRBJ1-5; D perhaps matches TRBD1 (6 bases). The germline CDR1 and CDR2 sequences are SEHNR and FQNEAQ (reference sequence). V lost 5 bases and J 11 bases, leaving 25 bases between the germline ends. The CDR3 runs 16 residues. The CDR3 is CASSPVGPVTGSTQHF. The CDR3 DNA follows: TGTGCCAGCAGCCCAGTGGGACCGGTCACAGGGTCGACCCAGCATTTT.

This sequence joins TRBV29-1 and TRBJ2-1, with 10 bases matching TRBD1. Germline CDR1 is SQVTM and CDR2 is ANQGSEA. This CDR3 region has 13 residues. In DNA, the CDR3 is TGCGGGGGGGGACAGGGGACTAACAATGAGCAGTTCTTC. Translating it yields CGGGQGTNNEQFF.

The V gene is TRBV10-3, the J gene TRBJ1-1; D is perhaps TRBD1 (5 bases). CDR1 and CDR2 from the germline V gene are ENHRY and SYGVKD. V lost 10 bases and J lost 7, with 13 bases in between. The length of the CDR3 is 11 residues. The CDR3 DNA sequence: TGTGCCAGCAGGGATAGAGGTGAAGCTTTCTTT. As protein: CASRDRGEAFF.

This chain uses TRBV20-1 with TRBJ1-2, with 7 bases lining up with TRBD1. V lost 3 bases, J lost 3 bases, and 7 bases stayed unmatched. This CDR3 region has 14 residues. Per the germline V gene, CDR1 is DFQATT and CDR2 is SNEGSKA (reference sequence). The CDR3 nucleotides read TGCAGTGCTAGTGGACAGGTCAGCCACTATGGCTACACCTTC. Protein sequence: CSASGQVSHYGYTF.

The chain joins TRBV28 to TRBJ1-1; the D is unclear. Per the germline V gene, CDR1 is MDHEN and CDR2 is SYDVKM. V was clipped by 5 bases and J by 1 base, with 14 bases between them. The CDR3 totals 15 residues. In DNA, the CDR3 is TGTGCCAGCAGTCCACCACCGACGGCGAACACTGAAGCTTTCTTT. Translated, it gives CASSPPPTANTEAFF.

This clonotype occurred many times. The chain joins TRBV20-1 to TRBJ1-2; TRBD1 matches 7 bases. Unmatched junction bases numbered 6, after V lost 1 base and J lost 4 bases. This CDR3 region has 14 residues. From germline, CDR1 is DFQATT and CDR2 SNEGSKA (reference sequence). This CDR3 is CSARGLQGFYGYTF. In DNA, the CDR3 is TGCAGTGCTAGAGGTTTACAGGGGTTCTATGGCTACACCTTC.

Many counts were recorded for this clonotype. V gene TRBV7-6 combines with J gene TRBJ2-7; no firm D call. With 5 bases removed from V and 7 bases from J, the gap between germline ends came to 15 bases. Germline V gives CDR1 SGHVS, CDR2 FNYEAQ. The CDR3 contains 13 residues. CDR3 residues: CASSAGPLWEQYF. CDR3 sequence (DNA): TGTGCCAGCAGCGCCGGACCGCTCTGGGAGCAGTACTTC.

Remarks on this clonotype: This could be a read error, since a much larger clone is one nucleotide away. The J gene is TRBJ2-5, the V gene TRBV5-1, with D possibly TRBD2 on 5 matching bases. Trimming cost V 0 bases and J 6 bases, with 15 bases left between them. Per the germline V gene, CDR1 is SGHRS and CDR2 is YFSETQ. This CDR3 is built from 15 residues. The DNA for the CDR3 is TGCGCCAGCAGCTTGGAAATCTTCCAGCGGAAGACCCAGTACTTC. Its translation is CASSLEIFQRKTQYF.

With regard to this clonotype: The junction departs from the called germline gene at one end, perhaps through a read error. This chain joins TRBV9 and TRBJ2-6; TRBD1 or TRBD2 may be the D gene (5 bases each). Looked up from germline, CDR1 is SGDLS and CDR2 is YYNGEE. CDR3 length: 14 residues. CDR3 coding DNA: TGTGCCAGCAGCGGGGGGTCTGGGGCCAACGTCCCGACTTTC. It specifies CASSGGSGANVPTF.

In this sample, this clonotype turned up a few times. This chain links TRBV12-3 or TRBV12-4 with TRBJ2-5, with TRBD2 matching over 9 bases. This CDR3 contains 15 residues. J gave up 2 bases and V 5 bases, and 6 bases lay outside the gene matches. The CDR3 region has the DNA TGTGCCAGCAGTCCCGGGACTAGCCTACAAGAGACCCAGTACTTC. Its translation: CASSPGTSLQETQYF.

The CDR3 bases are TGTGCCACCAGCCTACGTCGGGACAGCTACGAGCAGTACTTC. Translated, it gives CATSLRRDSYEQYF. This rearrangement joins TRBV15 to TRBJ2-7; 7 bases align to TRBD1. The junction had 7 bases not matched to a gene; V was cut back by 5 bases and J by 3 bases. The CDR3 spans 14 residues. CDR1 is LNHNV and CDR2 is YYDKDF in the germline V gene (reference sequence).

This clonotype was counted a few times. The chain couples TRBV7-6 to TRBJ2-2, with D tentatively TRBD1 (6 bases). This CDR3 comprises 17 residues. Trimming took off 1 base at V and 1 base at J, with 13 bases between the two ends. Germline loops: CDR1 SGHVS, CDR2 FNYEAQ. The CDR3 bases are TGTGCCAGCAGCTTAGTTCCGGGACAAGGGAACACCGGGGAGCTGTTTTTT. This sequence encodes CASSLVPGQGNTGELFF.